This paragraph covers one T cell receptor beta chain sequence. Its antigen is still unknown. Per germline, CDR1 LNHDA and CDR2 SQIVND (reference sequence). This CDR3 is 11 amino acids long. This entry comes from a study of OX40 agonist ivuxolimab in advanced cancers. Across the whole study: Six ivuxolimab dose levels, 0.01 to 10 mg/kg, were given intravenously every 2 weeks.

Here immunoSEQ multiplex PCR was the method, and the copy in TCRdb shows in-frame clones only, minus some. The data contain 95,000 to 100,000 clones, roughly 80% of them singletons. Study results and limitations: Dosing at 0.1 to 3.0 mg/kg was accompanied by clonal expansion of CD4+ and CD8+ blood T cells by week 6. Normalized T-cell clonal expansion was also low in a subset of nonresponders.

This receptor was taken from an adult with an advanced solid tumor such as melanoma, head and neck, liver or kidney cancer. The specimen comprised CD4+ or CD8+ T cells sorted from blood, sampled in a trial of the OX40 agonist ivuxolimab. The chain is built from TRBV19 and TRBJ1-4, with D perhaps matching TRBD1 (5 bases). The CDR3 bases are TGTACTCAGGGATCTAATGAAAAACTGTTTTTT. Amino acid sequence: CTQGSNEKLFF.